This is a list of T cell receptor beta chains from one sample in a study of blood T cells in healthy people across ages. Via MiXCR, TCRdb re-called the 5' RACE reads, giving one row per CDR3 protein. The sample includes a few hundred thousand distinct CDR3 sequences, about 27% of them seen just once. These data were also filed under a second study, of T cells of mothers and their children.

The sequencing sample was made of blood. These receptors were collected from a boy aged 2 to 10 in good health. CDR3s include the opening cysteine and the closing phenylalanine or tryptophan. The D gene is left open where the match is weak. Size is stated for part of the rows, as once, few or many counts, or as a class when the clone is expanded.

D	J	size	V	DNA	CDR3
-	TRBJ1-5	few	TRBV6-1	TGTGCCAGCAGTGAAATACAGGGAGGAAATCAGCCCCAGCATTTT	CASSEIQGGNQPQHF
-	TRBJ2-2	-	TRBV19	TGTGCCAGTAGTAGACAGGTTGTTGGCACCGGGGAGCTGTTTTTT	CASSRQVVGTGELFF
TRBD1	TRBJ2-4	-	TRBV11-2	TGTGCCAGCAGCCACTGGGACAGAAAAGCCAAAAACATTCAGTACTTC	CASSHWDRKAKNIQYF
-	TRBJ1-4	few	TRBV7-6	TGTGCCAGCAGCACTGGGACGAACTTCTATGAAAAACTGTTTTTT	CASSTGTNFYEKLFF
-	TRBJ1-3	-	TRBV5-1	TGCGCCAGCAGCTTGGACAGGCCCGACTCTGGAAACACCATATATTTT	CASSLDRPDSGNTIYF
-	TRBJ2-3	-	TRBV6-2/TRBV6-3	TGTGCCAGCAGTTATTCTCGGGAAGCGCGCGCAGATACGCAGTATTTT	CASSYSREARADTQYF
TRBD1	TRBJ2-7	-	TRBV29-1	TGCAGCGTTTACAGGGGGCTCGGCGAGCAGTACTTC	CSVYRGLGEQYF
TRBD1	TRBJ1-2	-	TRBV5-1	TGCGCCAGCAGTTCGGACAGGGGGAGCTGCTACACCTTC	CASSSDRGSCYTF
-	TRBJ2-5	-	TRBV29-1	TGCAGCGTTGAGGGAAGGCTAGAAGAGACCCAGTACTTC	CSVEGRLEETQYF
-	TRBJ1-2	-	TRBV29-1	TGCAGCGTTGGGAGGACAGACTCCATTGGCTACACCTTC	CSVGRTDSIGYTF
TRBD1	TRBJ2-2	few	TRBV11-2	TGTGCCAGCAGCGGAAGACAGGGTTCCACCGGGGAGCTGTTTTTT	CASSGRQGSTGELFF
TRBD2	TRBJ2-1	few	TRBV12-3/TRBV12-4	TGTGCCAGCACCTATGGACTAGCGGGGGGGTTAGAGCAGTTCTTC	CASTYGLAGGLEQFF
-	TRBJ2-6	few	TRBV6-5	TGTGCCAGCGGGCGGGGCTCTGGGGCCAACGTCCTGACTTTC	CASGRGSGANVLTF
-	TRBJ2-5	-	TRBV6-1	TGTGCCAGCAGCCCGCGGACCCCAGGGGAGACCCAGTACTTC	CASSPRTPGETQYF
TRBD1	TRBJ1-1	-	TRBV28	TGTGCCAGCCAGGGGGCCACTGAAGCTTTCTTT	CASQGATEAFF
TRBD2	TRBJ2-1	-	TRBV7-9	TGTGCCAGCAGCTTGGCTGGGGACTACATGAATGAGCAGTTCTTC	CASSLAGDYMNEQFF
-	TRBJ1-2	-	TRBV5-1	TGCGCCAGCTTCCCCTGGCAGGGGAGGCCTAACTATGGCTACACCTTC	CASFPWQGRPNYGYTF
TRBD1	TRBJ2-1	few	TRBV30	TGTGCCTGGAGTAGGGGGCTTGGGCAGTTCTTC	CAWSRGLGQFF
-	TRBJ2-3	-	TRBV6-2/TRBV6-3	TGTGCCAGCAGACGACCGTCCAGGGCAGCGGGTAAAAATACGCAGTATTTT	CASRRPSRAAGKNTQYF
-	TRBJ1-4	few	TRBV2	TGTGCCAGCAGTGATAAAACAGGGATAGCAAAACTGTTTTTT	CASSDKTGIAKLFF
TRBD1	TRBJ1-1	once	TRBV5-1	TGCGCCAGCAGACCCGGGACAGGGGTACGGACTGAAGCTTTCTTT	CASRPGTGVRTEAFF
-	TRBJ1-2	-	TRBV7-2	TGTGCCAGCAGCTCCAGGGGAGGATCCTATGGCTACACCTTC	CASSSRGGSYGYTF
-	TRBJ2-7	-	TRBV29-1	TGCAGCGTTGCGCTGGGCAGGGGAGGATACGAGCAGTACTTC	CSVALGRGGYEQYF
-	TRBJ1-1	few	TRBV29-1	TGCAGCGCGAAACACCTGGGGGCTGAAGCTTTCTTT	CSAKHLGAEAFF
-	TRBJ2-1	few	TRBV5-1	TGCGCCAGCAGCTCCAATATGGGTGAGCAGTTCTTC	CASSSNMGEQFF
-	TRBJ1-1	-	TRBV7-9	TGTGCCAGCAGATCAACAGCGAACACTGAAGCTTTCTTT	CASRSTANTEAFF
-	TRBJ2-5	many	TRBV12-3/TRBV12-4	TGTGCCAGCAGTTTGGGGGGCCAGGTAGAGACCCAGTACTTC	CASSLGGQVETQYF
-	TRBJ2-5	few	TRBV7-9	TGTGCCAGCAGCTTCAGACAGAATCAAGAGACCCAGTACTTC	CASSFRQNQETQYF
-	TRBJ1-2	few	TRBV5-1	TGCGCCAGCAGCTTGGCTCAGAGCGATAACTATGGCTACACCTTC	CASSLAQSDNYGYTF
-	TRBJ2-3	many	TRBV11-2	TGTGCCAGCAGCTTACGCCCAACTTCTCATACGCAGTATTTT	CASSLRPTSHTQYF
TRBD1	TRBJ1-2	-	TRBV6-5	TGTGCCAGCAGGAAGACAGGGGTCGGCCATGGCTACACCTTC	CASRKTGVGHGYTF
-	TRBJ2-5	-	TRBV5-1	TGCGCCAGCAGCTCGGACCCGGCGAGGACCCAGTACTTC	CASSSDPARTQYF
-	TRBJ2-5	-	TRBV7-2	TGTGCCAGCGGCCCCGGGAATAGCAGGACCCAGTACTTC	CASGPGNSRTQYF
TRBD2	TRBJ2-1	-	TRBV20-1	TGCAGTGCCCCCGGGACTAGCGGGGAGATTGAGCAGTTCTTC	CSAPGTSGEIEQFF
-	TRBJ2-6	-	TRBV7-2	TGTGCCAGCAGCTTAGGTAGGGTCAGCGCATCTGGGGCCAACGTCCTGACTTTC	CASSLGRVSASGANVLTF
TRBD2	TRBJ2-5	few	TRBV25-1	TGTGCCAGCAGTGAATGGGGACTAGCGATAGAGACCCAGTACTTC	CASSEWGLAIETQYF
TRBD2	TRBJ2-3	-	TRBV5-1	TGCGCCAGCAGCTTCGAGGGGAGGGGCACAGATACGCAGTATTTT	CASSFEGRGTDTQYF
-	TRBJ2-5	few	TRBV6-2/TRBV6-3	TGTGCCAGCACCACGGGGAACTCTAGTTGGAAAGAGACCCAGTACTTC	CASTTGNSSWKETQYF
-	TRBJ1-1	-	TRBV6-1	TGTGCCAGCAGTGTATTCACGAGTGAAGCTTTCTTT	CASSVFTSEAFF
-	TRBJ1-5	few	TRBV20-1	TGCAGTGCTAGAGATCGTCGGGCCCAGCATTTT	CSARDRRAQHF
-	TRBJ2-3	-	TRBV6-6	TGTGCCAGCAGTTACTTGGAGGGTACGCAGTATTTT	CASSYLEGTQYF
-	TRBJ2-3	-	TRBV20-1	TGCAGTGCTAGAGATAGGTTTAAGGCTAGTCGGGCACAATCCACAGATACGCAGTATTTT	CSARDRFKASRAQSTDTQYF
TRBD1	TRBJ2-2	few	TRBV25-1	TGTGCCAGCAGTCGGACAGGGGACACCGGGGAGCTGTTTTTT	CASSRTGDTGELFF
TRBD2	TRBJ2-3	-	TRBV6-5	TGTGCCAGCAGTTACTACGGACTAGCGGGGGCCCGCAGGGATACGCAGTATTTT	CASSYYGLAGARRDTQYF
TRBD1	TRBJ2-3	-	TRBV6-1	TGTGCCAGCAACCAAGGACAGGGAAGCACAGATACGCAGTATTTT	CASNQGQGSTDTQYF
-	TRBJ2-1	-	TRBV19	TGTGCCAGTAGTGAACAAAGTGGGGATGGCAATGAGCAGTTCTTC	CASSEQSGDGNEQFF
-	TRBJ2-5	-	TRBV11-2	TGTGCCAGCAGGTTCCGCGGCGGGGCGGAGCGGACCCAGTACTTC	CASRFRGGAERTQYF
-	TRBJ2-1	-	TRBV3-1	TGTGCCAGCAGCCAACTCCAGGGCAATGAGCAGTTCTTC	CASSQLQGNEQFF
-	TRBJ1-2	-	TRBV7-9	TGTGCCAGCAGCTTAGCAAAGGCCAGCAGGGAGGGACCCTATGGCTACACCTTC	CASSLAKASREGPYGYTF
-	TRBJ2-1	-	TRBV6-5	TGTGCCCGAATATTCCCCGGTAGCTATGAGCAGTTCTTC	CARIFPGSYEQFF
TRBD1	TRBJ2-7	few	TRBV5-1	TGCGCCAGCAGGCGGGCCAGGGGGTCCTACGAGCAGTACTTC	CASRRARGSYEQYF
TRBD1	TRBJ2-7	few	TRBV3-1	TGTACCAGCAGCCAAGGACAGGGGCCCTACGAGCAGTACTTC	CTSSQGQGPYEQYF
-	TRBJ1-3	few	TRBV4-1	TGCGCCAGCAGCGATACAGGGAGAGGAAACACCATATATTTT	CASSDTGRGNTIYF
TRBD2	TRBJ2-7	-	TRBV29-1	TGCAGCGTCATAGCGGGGGGCAAGGACGAGCAGTACTTC	CSVIAGGKDEQYF